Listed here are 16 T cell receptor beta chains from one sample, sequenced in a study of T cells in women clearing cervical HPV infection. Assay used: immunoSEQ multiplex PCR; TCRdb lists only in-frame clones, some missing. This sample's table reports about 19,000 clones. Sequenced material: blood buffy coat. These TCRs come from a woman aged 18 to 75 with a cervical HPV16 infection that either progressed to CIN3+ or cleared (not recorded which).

CDR3 residues: CASTGGRSQETQYF. The CDR3 bases that were read are TGCGCCAGCACAGGAGGCCGATCCCAAGAGACC. J is TRBJ2-5 and V is TRBV5-1; a possible D gene is TRBD2 (5 bases). The read comes to an end 3 residues before the CDR3 does, leaving the germline J gene to fill in the end. Trimming pared 6 bases from V and 1 base from J, leaving 13 bases between. This CDR3 contains 14 residues. Germline assignment: CDR1 SGHRS and CDR2 YFSETQ.

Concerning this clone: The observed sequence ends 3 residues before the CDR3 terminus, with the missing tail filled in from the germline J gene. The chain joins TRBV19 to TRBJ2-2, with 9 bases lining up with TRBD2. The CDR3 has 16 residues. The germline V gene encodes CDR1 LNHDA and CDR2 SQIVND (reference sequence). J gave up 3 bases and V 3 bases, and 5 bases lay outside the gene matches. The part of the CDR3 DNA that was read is TGTGCCAGTAGTATGAGGCGGGGGGGCGACACCGGGGAG. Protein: CASSMRRGGDTGE. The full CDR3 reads CASSMRRGGDTGELFF.

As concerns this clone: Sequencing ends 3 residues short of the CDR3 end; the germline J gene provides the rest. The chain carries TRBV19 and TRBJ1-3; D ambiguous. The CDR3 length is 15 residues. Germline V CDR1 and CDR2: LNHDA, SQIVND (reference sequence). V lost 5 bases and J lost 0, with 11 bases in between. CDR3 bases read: TGTGCCAGTAGTGATGCCGCCAGCTCTGGAAACACC. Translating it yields CASSDAASSGNT. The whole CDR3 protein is CASSDAASSGNTIYF.

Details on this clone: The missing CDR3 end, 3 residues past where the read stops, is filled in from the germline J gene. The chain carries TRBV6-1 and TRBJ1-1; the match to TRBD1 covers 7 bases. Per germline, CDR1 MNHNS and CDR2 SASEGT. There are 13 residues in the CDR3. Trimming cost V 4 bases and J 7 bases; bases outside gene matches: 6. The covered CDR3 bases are TGTGCCAGCAGTGTAACAGGGGCTGGTGAA. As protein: CASSVTGAGE. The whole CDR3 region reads CASSVTGAGEAFF.

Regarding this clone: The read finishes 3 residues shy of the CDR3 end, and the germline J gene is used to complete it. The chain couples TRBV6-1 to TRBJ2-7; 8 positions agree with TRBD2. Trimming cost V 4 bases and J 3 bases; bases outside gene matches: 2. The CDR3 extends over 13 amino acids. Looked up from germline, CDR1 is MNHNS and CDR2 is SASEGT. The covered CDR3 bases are TGTGCCAGCAGTGTCGCGGGAGGCTACGAG. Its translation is CASSVAGGYE. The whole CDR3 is CASSVAGGYEQYF.

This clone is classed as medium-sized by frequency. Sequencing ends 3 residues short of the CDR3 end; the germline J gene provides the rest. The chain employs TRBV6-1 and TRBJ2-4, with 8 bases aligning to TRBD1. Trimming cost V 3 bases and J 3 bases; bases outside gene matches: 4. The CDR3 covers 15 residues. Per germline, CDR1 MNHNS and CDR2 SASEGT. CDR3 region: CASSDGQGGKNIQYF. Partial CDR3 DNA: TGTGCCAGCAGTGACGGACAGGGTGGCAAAAACATT.

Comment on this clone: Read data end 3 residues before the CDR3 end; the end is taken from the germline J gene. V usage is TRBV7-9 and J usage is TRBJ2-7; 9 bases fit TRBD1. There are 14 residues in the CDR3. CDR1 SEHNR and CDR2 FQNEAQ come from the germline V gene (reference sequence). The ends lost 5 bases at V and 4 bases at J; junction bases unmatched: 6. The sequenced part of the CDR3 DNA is TGTGCCAGCAGCCTCCGGGACAGGGTTTACGAG. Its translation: CASSLRDRVYE. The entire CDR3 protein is CASSLRDRVYEQYF.

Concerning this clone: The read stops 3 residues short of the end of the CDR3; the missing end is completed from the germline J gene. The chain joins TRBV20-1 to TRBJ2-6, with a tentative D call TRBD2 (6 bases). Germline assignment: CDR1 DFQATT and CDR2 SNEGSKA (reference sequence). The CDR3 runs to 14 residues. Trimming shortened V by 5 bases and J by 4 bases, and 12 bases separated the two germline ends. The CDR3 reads CSASGGAGANVLTF. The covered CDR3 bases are TGCAGTGCTTCCGGGGGAGCCGGGGCCAACGTC.

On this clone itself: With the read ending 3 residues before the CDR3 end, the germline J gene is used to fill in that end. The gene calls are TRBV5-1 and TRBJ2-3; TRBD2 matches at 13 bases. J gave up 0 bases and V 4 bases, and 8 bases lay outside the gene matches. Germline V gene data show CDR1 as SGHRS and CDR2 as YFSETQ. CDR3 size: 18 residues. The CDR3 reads CASSRGLAGDFSTDTQYF. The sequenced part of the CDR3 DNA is TGCGCCAGCAGCCGAGGACTAGCGGGGGATTTCAGCACAGATACG.

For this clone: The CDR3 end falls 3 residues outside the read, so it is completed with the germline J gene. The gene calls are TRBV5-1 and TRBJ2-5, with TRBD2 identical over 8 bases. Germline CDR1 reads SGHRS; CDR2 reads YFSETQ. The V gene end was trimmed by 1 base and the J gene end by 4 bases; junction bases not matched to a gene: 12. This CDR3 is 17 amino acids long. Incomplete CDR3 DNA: TGCGCCAGCAGCTTGCTCCCGGCCGGGGGGGAGCGAGAGACC. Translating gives CASSLLPAGGERET. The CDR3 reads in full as CASSLLPAGGERETQYF.

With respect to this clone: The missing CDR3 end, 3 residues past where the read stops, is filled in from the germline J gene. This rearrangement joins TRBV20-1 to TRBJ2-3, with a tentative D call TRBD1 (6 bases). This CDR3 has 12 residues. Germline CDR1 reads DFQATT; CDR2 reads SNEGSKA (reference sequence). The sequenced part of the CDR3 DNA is TGCAGTGTAGGACAGAGCAATCAGCCG. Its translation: CSVGQSNQP. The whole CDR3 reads CSVGQSNQPQYF.

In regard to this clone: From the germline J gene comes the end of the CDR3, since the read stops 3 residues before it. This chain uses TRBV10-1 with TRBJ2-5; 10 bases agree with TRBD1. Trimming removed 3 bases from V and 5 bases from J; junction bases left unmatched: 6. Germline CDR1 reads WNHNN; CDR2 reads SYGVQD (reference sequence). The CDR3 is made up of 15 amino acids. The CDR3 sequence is CASSDGQGERETQYF. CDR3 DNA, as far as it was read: TGCGCCAGCAGTGACGGACAGGGGGAGCGGGAGACC.

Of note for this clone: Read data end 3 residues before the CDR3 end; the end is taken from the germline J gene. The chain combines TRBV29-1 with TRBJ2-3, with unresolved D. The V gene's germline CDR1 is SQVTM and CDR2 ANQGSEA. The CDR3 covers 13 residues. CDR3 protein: CSVGEQHNQPQYF. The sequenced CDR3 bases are TGCAGCGTTGGAGAACAGCACAATCAGCCG.

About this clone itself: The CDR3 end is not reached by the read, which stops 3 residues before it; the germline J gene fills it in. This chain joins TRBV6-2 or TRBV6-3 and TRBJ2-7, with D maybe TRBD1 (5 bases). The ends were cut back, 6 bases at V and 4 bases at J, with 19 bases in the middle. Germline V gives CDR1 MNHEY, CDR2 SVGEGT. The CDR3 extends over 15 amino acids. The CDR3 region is CASRGPWGLEYEQYF. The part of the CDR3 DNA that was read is TGTGCCAGCAGGGGGCCCTGGGGCTTAGAATACGAG.

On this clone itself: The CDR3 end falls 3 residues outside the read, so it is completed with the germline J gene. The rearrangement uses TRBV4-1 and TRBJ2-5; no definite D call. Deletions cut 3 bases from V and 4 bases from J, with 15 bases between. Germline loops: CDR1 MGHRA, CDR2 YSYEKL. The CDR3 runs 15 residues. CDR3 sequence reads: CASSHSPLEGETQYF. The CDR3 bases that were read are TGCGCCAGCAGCCATTCCCCCCTAGAAGGAGAGACC.

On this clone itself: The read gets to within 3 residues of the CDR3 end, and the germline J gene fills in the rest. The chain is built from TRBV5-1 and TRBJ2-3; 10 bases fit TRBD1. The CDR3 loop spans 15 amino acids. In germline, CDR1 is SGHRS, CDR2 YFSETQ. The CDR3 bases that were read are TGCGCCAGCAGCCAAAGACAGGGGGCGGCGGGGACG. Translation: CASSQRQGAAGT. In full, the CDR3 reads CASSQRQGAAGTQYF.